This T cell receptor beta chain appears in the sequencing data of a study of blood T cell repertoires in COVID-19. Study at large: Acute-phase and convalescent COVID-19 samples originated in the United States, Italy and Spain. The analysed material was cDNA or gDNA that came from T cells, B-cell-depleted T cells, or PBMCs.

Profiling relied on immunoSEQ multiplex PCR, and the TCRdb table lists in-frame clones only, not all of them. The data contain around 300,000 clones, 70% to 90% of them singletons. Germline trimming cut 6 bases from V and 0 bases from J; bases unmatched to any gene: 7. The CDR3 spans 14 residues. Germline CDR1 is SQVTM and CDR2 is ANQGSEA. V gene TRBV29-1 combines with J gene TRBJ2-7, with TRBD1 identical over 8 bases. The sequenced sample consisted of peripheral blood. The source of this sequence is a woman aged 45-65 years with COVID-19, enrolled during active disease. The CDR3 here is CSVVLTGDSYEQYF. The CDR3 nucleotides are TGCAGCGTCGTTTTGACAGGGGACTCCTACGAGCAGTACTTC.